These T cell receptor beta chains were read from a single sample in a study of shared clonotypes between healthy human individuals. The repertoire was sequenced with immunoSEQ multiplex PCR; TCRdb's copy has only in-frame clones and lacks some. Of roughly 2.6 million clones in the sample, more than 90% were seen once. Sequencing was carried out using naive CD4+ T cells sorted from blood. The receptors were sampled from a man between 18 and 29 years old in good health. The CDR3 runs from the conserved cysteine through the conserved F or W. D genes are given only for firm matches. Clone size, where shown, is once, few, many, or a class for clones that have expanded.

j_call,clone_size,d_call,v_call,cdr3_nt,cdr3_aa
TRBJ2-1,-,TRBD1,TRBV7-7,TGTGCTAGCAGCCAGGCCGGGACAGGGTTTGGGAATGAGCAGTTCTTC,CASSQAGTGFGNEQFF
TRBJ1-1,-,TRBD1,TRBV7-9,TGTGCCAGCAGCCGCGGGACAGGGGAAGCGCGGGAAGCTTTCTTT,CASSRGTGEAREAFF
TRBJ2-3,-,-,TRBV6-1,TGTGCCAGCAGTGAAAATAAGGGGAGGACAGATACGCAGTATTTT,CASSENKGRTDTQYF
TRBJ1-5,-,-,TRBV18,TGTGCCAGCTCACAAGGAAGGGATGGACAGCCCCAGCATTTT,CASSQGRDGQPQHF
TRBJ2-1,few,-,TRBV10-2,TGCGCCAGCAGTGTCTACAATGAGCAGTTCTTC,CASSVYNEQFF
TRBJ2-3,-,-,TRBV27,TGTGCCAGCAGTTTACGGGGGCAGACTAGCACAGATACGCAGTATTTT,CASSLRGQTSTDTQYF
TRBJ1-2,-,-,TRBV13,TGTGCCAGCACGAGAGACTTTAATATCCTGACCTTC,CASTRDFNILTF
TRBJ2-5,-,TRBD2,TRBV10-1,TGCGCCAGCAGTGAGTCGCAGAGCGCGGGGGTTCTCTGGACCCAGTACTTC,CASSESQSAGVLWTQYF
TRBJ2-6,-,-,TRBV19,TGTGCCAGTAGCCCCGGGGACTCTGGGGCCAACGTCCTGACTTTC,CASSPGDSGANVLTF
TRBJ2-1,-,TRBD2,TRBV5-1,TGCGCCAGCAGCGGGGGGGTCTACAATGAGCAGTTCTTC,CASSGGVYNEQFF
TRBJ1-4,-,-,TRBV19,TGTGCCAGTAGTATTGTTCCGGGCAGCATTAATGAAAAACTGTTTTTT,CASSIVPGSINEKLFF
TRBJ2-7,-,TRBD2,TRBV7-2,TGTGCCAGCAGCTTAGGACTAGCAATAGGATACGAGCAGTACTTC,CASSLGLAIGYEQYF
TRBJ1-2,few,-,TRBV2,TGTGCCAGCAGAGCAGACGGAAGCTACACCTTC,CASRADGSYTF
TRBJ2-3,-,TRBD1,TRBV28,TGTGCCAGCAGTTCACGACAGGGGGGTTACACAGATACGCAGTATTTT,CASSSRQGGYTDTQYF
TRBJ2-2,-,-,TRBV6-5,TGTGCCAGCAGTAGACTTGGGGCAACCGGGGAGCTGTTTTTT,CASSRLGATGELFF
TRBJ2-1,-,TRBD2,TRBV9,TGTGCCAGCAGCGTAGGCGGGAGGGTTTTCGACAATGAGCAGTTCTTC,CASSVGGRVFDNEQFF
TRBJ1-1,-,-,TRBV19,TGTGCCAGTAGTGAAGAAATGAACACTGAAGCTTTCTTT,CASSEEMNTEAFF
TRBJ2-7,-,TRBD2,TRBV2,TGTGCCAGCAGGGCTCGACTAGCGGAAACCTACGAGCAGTACTTC,CASRARLAETYEQYF
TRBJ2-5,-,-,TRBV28,TGTGCCAGCAGTTCCCGGAGGTTGTCTGAGACCCAGTACTTC,CASSSRRLSETQYF
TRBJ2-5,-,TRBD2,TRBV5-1,TGCGCCAGCAGCCCGGCTAGCGGGGACATTGGGGCCCAGTACTTC,CASSPASGDIGAQYF
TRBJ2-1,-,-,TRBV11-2,TGTGCCAGCAGCTCTCAGGTGCTCCTTATGGGTGAGCAGTTCTTC,CASSSQVLLMGEQFF
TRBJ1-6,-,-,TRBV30,TGTGCCTGGAGTCCGGACAGTAATTCACCCCTCCACTTT,CAWSPDSNSPLHF
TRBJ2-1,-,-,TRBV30,TGTGCCTTGGACCAGAGCTCCTACAATGAGCAGTTCTTC,CALDQSSYNEQFF
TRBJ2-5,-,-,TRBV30,TGTGCCTGGAGAAATGGAAAGACCCAGTACTTC,CAWRNGKTQYF
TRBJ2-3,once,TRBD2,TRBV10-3,TGTGCCGCCTCGGGGGGGTGGAATCAAACAGATACGCAGTATTTT,CAASGGWNQTDTQYF
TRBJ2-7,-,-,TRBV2,TGTGCCAGCAGTGATCTAGGCGAGCAGTACTTC,CASSDLGEQYF
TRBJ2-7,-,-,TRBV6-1,TGTGCCAGCATAGATAGGGGGATCTCCTACGAGCAGTACTTC,CASIDRGISYEQYF